These 27 T cell receptor beta chains were sequenced from one sample in a study of T-cell reconstitution after alpha-beta-depleted transplantation in children. This sample's TCRbeta library carried unique molecular identifier barcodes. TCRdb redid the calling of the PCR reads with MiXCR, one entry per CDR3 protein. The table includes under 450,000 distinct CDR3 sequences, less than 15% detected once. The input for sequencing was PBMCs, taken from the stem cell graft. The receptors come from a human donor who donated a stem cell graft to a child with Fanconi anemia.

This clonotype was seen a few times. The chain has TRBV3-1 and TRBJ1-1; D remains unclear. The CDR3 extends over 17 amino acids. Germline loops: CDR1 LGHDT, CDR2 YNNKEL (reference sequence). Trimming took off 4 bases at V and 4 bases at J, with 22 bases between the two ends. Here the CDR3 reads CASSRALSWADGTEAFF. CDR3 nucleotide sequence: TGTGCCAGCAGCCGTGCGCTCTCTTGGGCGGACGGCACTGAAGCTTTCTTT.

The chain employs TRBV12-3 or TRBV12-4 and TRBJ2-3; 8 positions agree with TRBD1. The CDR3 extends over 13 amino acids. J gave up 4 bases and V 7 bases, and 4 bases lay outside the gene matches. The DNA of the CDR3 is TGTGCCAGCACCCAGGGACAGGCAGATACGCAGTATTTT. This codes for CASTQGQADTQYF.

This clonotype was detected a few times. The J gene is TRBJ1-2, the V gene TRBV20-1; D unclear. The CDR3 runs 11 residues. Trimming took off 4 bases at V and 9 bases at J, with 12 bases between the two ends. In germline, CDR1 is DFQATT, CDR2 SNEGSKA (reference sequence). For the CDR3, the DNA is TGCAGTGCTAACCACTACCCCAGCTACACCTTC. It specifies CSANHYPSYTF.

This clonotype was counted only a few times. This chain joins TRBV27 and TRBJ2-2; no definite D call. The V end lost 10 bases, the J end lost 3 bases, and 15 bases lay between the germline ends. There are 14 residues in the CDR3. Germline V gives CDR1 MNHEY, CDR2 SMNVEV (reference sequence). The CDR3 coding sequence is TGTGCCACCCTGAGAGATGGGTACACCGGGGAGCTGTTTTTT. Encoded protein: CATLRDGYTGELFF.

In its sample, this clonotype was seen a few times. The V gene is TRBV7-9, the J gene TRBJ2-3; possibly TRBD1 for D (6 bases). V lost 2 bases and J lost 8, with 14 bases in between. This CDR3 has 14 residues. The V gene's germline CDR1 is SEHNR and CDR2 FQNEAQ (reference sequence). CDR3: CASSLTTQQGTQYF. The DNA for the CDR3 is TGTGCCAGCAGCTTAACGACCCAACAGGGTACGCAGTATTTT.

The chain employs TRBV4-1 and TRBJ2-5; D is tentatively TRBD1 or TRBD2 (5 bases each). The V gene lost 1 base and the J gene lost 1 base, with 13 bases spanning the gap. Germline V lookup: CDR1 MGHRA, CDR2 YSYEKL. This CDR3 has 16 amino acids. DNA for the CDR3: TGCGCCAGCAGCCAAGGGGGCGGGCAGGGCCAAGAGACCCAGTACTTC. Its translation is CASSQGGGQGQETQYF.

The chain joins TRBV11-2 to TRBJ2-7; no clear D. Trimming pared 5 bases from V and 6 bases from J, leaving 11 bases between. The CDR3 length is 12 residues. The germline gives CDR1 SGHAT, CDR2 FQNNGV. The CDR3: CASSRLLGEQYV. Written as DNA, the CDR3 is TGTGCCAGCAGCCGCCTATTGGGCGAGCAGTACGTC.

The chain has TRBV29-1 and TRBJ1-1, with TRBD1 matching 7 bases. The V gene's germline CDR1 is SQVTM and CDR2 ANQGSEA. The CDR3 runs 13 residues. V trimming: 7 bases; J trimming: 0 bases; junction bases outside the gene matches: 5. The CDR3 coding sequence is TGCAGCGGCCAGACAGGGTTGAACACTGAAGCTTTCTTT. It encodes CSGQTGLNTEAFF.

The V gene is TRBV6-1, the J gene TRBJ1-1; D unresolved. With 6 bases removed from V and 3 bases from J, the gap between germline ends came to 11 bases. Germline CDR1 and CDR2: MNHNS and SASEGT. There are 13 residues in the CDR3. CDR3 DNA: TGTGCCAGCAGACCCCGGTGGGACACTGAAGCTTTCTTT. Amino acid sequence: CASRPRWDTEAFF.

This clonotype was picked up a small number of times. One end of the junction fails to match germline, which may point to a read error. The genes are TRBV12-5 and TRBJ2-1, with D perhaps being TRBD1 or TRBD2 (7 bases each). The germline gives CDR1 LGHNT, CDR2 FRNRAP. This CDR3 has 13 residues. The CDR3 loop is CASGLEGGTVVVF. The CDR3 DNA sequence: TGTGCTAGTGGTTTGGAGGGGGGGACAGTGGTTGTCTTC.

The sample holds a few counts of this clonotype. The gene calls are TRBV7-9 and TRBJ2-1; the match to TRBD2 covers 8 bases. V was clipped by 5 bases and J by 7 bases; unmatched bases: 16. Per the germline V gene, CDR1 is SEHNR and CDR2 is FQNEAQ (reference sequence). The CDR3 is 17 amino acids. The CDR3 loop reads CASSPLGGTSRRNEQFF. Written as DNA, the CDR3 is TGTGCCAGCAGCCCCCTAGGGGGGACTAGTAGAAGGAATGAGCAGTTCTTC.

V gene TRBV4-2 combines with J gene TRBJ1-1, with 10 positions matching TRBD1. Germline CDR1 LGHNA, CDR2 YNFKEQ. With 4 bases clipped from V and 4 bases from J, the junction kept 6 bases outside the gene matches. There are 15 residues in the CDR3. CDR3 sequence (DNA): TGTGCCAGCAGCCCCGGGACAGGGGATCCCACTGAAGCTTTCTTT. Residues: CASSPGTGDPTEAFF.

The chain carries TRBV20-1 and TRBJ2-1; 7 nucleotides line up with TRBD1. From germline, CDR1 is DFQATT and CDR2 SNEGSKA (reference sequence). V was pared by 5 bases and J by 8 bases, with 9 bases of the junction left unmatched. This CDR3 contains 13 residues. As DNA, the CDR3 is TGCAGTGCTCCGGGACAGTACGTCGATGAGCAGTTCTTC. This codes for CSAPGQYVDEQFF.

This clonotype was found a few times. The chain has TRBV5-8 and TRBJ2-1; TRBD1 might be the D (6 bases). The CDR3 has 14 amino acids. V lost 0 bases to trimming and J lost 5 bases, with 9 bases between them. Germline V gene data show CDR1 as SGHTS and CDR2 as YDEGEE. CDR3 residues: CASSLVQGHNEQFF. The CDR3 DNA reads TGTGCCAGCAGCTTGGTACAGGGACACAATGAGCAGTTCTTC. Using reference TRBV5-8 and TRBJ2-1 for the parts outside the CDR3, the full variable domain is EAGVTQSPTHLIKTRGQQATLRCSPISGHTSVYWYQQALGLGLQFLLWYDEGEERNRGNFPPRFSGRQFPNYSSELNVNALELEDSALYLCASSLVQGHNEQFFGPGTRLTVL.

This clonotype was seen only a few times. V gene TRBV21-1 combines with J gene TRBJ2-5; TRBD1, as called in the table, went unchecked against the DNA. TRBV21-1 is deemed a pseudogene. This CDR3 contains 18 residues. CDR3 in amino acids: CASSKGGESRGRRETQYF. The DNA for the CDR3 is TGTGCCAGCAGCAAAGGCGGGGAGAGTAGGGGGCGGAGAGAGACCCAGTACTTC.

The DNA of the CDR3 is TGTGCCAGCAGTCTGGACAGGTCCACCTACAATGAGCAGTTCTTC. It translates to CASSLDRSTYNEQFF. The chain employs TRBV27 and TRBJ2-1; 7 bases fit TRBD1. J gave up 2 bases and V 5 bases, and 6 bases lay outside the gene matches. The germline V gene encodes CDR1 MNHEY and CDR2 SMNVEV (reference sequence). The CDR3 totals 15 residues.

This clonotype was detected only a few times. V and J are TRBV5-1 and TRBJ1-2, with D possibly matching TRBD1 (6 bases). The CDR3 covers 15 residues. CDR1 and CDR2 (germline): SGHRS, YFSETQ. V was cut by 5 bases and J by 4 bases, with 18 bases left in between. CDR3 DNA sequence: TGCGCCAGCAGATATTCGACAGGTGATGGCTATGGCTACACCTTC. As protein: CASRYSTGDGYGYTF.

This clonotype was detected a few times. The chain couples TRBV5-1 to TRBJ1-2; D is unresolved. This CDR3 has 15 residues. Germline V gene sequence: CDR1 SGHRS, CDR2 YFSETQ. V lost 4 bases and J 6 bases, leaving 19 bases between the germline ends. The CDR3 sequence: CASSKTQVPTDGYTF. DNA of the CDR3: TGCGCCAGCAGCAAGACGCAGGTCCCAACTGATGGCTACACCTTC.

A few counts support this clonotype. The V and J genes are TRBV6-1 and TRBJ2-7; 10 bases fit TRBD1. V lost 3 bases and J lost 7; bases outside the gene matches: 9. Germline lookup yields CDR1 MNHNS and CDR2 SASEGT. This CDR3 contains 15 residues. CDR3 sequence (DNA): TGTGCCAGCAGTGATGAGGAGGACAGGGGGAATGAGCAGTACGTC. This codes for CASSDEEDRGNEQYV.

In its sample, this clonotype was seen many times. V usage is TRBV4-2 and J usage is TRBJ1-4, with TRBD1 matching 7 bases. This CDR3 region has 13 residues. Per the germline V gene, CDR1 is LGHNA and CDR2 is YNFKEQ. V lost 5 bases and J lost 6; bases outside the gene matches: 3. This chain's CDR3 is CASSGTVDEKLFF. CDR3 sequence (DNA): TGTGCCAGCAGCGGGACAGTTGATGAAAAACTGTTTTTT.

The V and J genes are TRBV4-1 and TRBJ2-5; D possibly matches TRBD1 or TRBD2 (7 bases each). Germline V gives CDR1 MGHRA, CDR2 YSYEKL. This CDR3 spans 14 amino acids. Trimming cost V 0 bases and J 5 bases, with 10 bases left between them. The CDR3 sequence is CASSQDQGGETQYF. The CDR3 DNA reads TGCGCCAGCAGCCAAGATCAGGGGGGGGAGACCCAGTACTTC.

The chain employs TRBV12-3 or TRBV12-4 and TRBJ2-5; 12 nucleotides align to TRBD2. The CDR3 covers 17 residues. V was pared by 2 bases and J by 0 bases, with 4 bases of the junction left unmatched. CDR3 in amino acids: CASSLLGLAGDQETQYF. DNA for the CDR3: TGTGCCAGCAGTTTACTGGGACTAGCGGGCGACCAAGAGACCCAGTACTTC.

The chain uses TRBV2 and TRBJ2-3; no definite D call. Trimming removed 6 bases at V and 2 bases at J, with 12 bases between. Looked up from germline, CDR1 is SNHLY and CDR2 is FYNNEI. This CDR3 is built from 14 residues. As DNA, the CDR3 is TGTGCCAGCAGCGCGACTGTATACACAGATACGCAGTATTTT. Translating it yields CASSATVYTDTQYF.

The genes are TRBV2 and TRBJ1-1, with D possibly matching TRBD1 (5 bases). The CDR3 runs 13 residues. Germline V gene sequence: CDR1 SNHLY, CDR2 FYNNEI. Trimming shortened V by 8 bases and J by 3 bases, and 13 bases separated the two germline ends. The DNA for the CDR3 is TGTGCCAGCGAAGAAGAGACAGACACTGAAGCTTTCTTT. This sequence encodes CASEEETDTEAFF.

This clonotype was counted at least ten times. The chain combines TRBV4-1 with TRBJ2-2; no firm D call. V was shortened by 4 bases and J by 3 bases, with 18 bases between the two germline ends. The CDR3 extends over 17 amino acids. CDR1 and CDR2 from the germline V gene are MGHRA and YSYEKL. The CDR3 sequence is CASSRIQQEIYTGELFF. In DNA form, the CDR3 reads TGCGCCAGCAGCCGCATTCAGCAGGAGATTTACACCGGGGAGCTGTTTTTT.

This clonotype occurred a few times. The V call is TRBV7-8, the J call TRBJ1-4, with D perhaps matching TRBD1 (5 bases). V was clipped by 5 bases and J by 0 bases, with 13 bases between them. Germline V gives CDR1 SGHVS, CDR2 FQNEAQ. The CDR3 extends over 16 amino acids. This chain's CDR3 is CASSPGGGATNEKLFF. The CDR3 DNA follows: TGTGCCAGCAGCCCGGGGGGGGGAGCAACTAATGAAAAACTGTTTTTT.

The gene calls are TRBV10-3 and TRBJ1-1, with TRBD1 matching over 9 bases. After removal of 0 bases from V and 8 bases from J, the junction contained 7 bases not matched to a gene. The germline V gene encodes CDR1 ENHRY and CDR2 SYGVKD. The CDR3 loop spans 15 amino acids. The CDR3, as DNA: TGTGCCATCAGTGAGTCGTGGGGGGACAGGGTCGAAGCTTTCTTT. Translated, it gives CAISESWGDRVEAFF.